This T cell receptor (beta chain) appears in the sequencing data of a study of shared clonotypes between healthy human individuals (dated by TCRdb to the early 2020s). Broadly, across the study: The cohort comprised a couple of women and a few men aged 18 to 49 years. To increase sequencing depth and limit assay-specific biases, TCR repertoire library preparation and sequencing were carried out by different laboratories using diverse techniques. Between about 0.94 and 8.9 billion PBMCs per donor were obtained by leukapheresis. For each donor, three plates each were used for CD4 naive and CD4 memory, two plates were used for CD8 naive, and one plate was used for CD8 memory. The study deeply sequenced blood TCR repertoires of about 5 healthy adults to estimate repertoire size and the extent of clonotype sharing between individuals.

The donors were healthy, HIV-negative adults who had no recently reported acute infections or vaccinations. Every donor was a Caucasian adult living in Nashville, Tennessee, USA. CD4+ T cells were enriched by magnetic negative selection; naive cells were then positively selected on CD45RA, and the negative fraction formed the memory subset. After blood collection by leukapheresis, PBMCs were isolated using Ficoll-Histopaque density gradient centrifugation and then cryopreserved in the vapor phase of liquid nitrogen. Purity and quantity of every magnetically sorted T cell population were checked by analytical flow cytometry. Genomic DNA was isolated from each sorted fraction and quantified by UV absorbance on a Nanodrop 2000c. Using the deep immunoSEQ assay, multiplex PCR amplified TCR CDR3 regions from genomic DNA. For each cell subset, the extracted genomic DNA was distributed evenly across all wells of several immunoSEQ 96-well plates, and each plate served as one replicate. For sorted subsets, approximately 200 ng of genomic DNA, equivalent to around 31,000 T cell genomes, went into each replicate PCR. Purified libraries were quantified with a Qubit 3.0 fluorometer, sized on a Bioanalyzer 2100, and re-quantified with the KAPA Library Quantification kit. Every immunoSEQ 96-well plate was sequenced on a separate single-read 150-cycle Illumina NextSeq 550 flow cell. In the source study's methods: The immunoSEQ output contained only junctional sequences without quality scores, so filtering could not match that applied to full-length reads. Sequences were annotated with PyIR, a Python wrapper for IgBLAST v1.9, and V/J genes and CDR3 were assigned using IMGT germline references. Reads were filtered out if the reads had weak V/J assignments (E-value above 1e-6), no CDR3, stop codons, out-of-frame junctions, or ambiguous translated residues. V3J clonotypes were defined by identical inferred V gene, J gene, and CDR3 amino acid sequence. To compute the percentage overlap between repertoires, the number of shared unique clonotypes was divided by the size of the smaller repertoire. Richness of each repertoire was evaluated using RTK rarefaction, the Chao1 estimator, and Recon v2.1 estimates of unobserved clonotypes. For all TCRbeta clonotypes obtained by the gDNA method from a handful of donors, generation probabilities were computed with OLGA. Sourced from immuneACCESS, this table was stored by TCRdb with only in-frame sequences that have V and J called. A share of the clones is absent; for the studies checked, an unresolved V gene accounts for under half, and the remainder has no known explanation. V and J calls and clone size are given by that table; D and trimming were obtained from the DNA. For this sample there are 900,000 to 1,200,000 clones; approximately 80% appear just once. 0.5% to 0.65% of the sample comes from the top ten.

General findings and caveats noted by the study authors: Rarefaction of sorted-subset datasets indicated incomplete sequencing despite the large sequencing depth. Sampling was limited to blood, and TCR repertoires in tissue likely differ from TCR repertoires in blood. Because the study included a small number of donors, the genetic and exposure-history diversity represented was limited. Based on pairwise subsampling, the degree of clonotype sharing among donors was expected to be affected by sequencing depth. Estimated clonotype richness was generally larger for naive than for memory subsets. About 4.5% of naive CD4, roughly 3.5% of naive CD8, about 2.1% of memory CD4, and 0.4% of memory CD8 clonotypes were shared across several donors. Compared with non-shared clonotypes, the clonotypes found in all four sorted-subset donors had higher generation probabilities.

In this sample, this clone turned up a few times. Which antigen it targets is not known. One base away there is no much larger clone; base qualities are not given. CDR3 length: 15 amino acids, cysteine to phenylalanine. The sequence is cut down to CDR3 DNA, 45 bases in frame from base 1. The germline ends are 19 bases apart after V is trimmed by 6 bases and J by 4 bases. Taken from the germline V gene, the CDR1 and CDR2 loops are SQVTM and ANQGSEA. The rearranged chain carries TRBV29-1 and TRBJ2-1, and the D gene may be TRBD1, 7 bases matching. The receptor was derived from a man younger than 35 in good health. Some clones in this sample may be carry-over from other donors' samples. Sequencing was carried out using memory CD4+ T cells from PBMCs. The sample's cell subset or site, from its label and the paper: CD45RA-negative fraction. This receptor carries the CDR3 CSVGGEGASYNEQFF. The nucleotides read TGCAGCGTGGGGGGAGAGGGGGCCTCTTACAATGAGCAGTTCTTC.